The present T cell receptor beta chain was sequenced within a study of T cell responses to AZD1222 COVID-19 vaccine. Method: immunoSEQ multiplex PCR; TCRdb's copy keeps in-frame clones and lacks some. The table includes 200,000 to 250,000 clones, 93% detected once. This clone was detected once. Its specificity is not known. The CDR3 is 14 amino acids. The junction had 4 bases not matched to a gene; V was cut back by 5 bases and J by 4 bases. CDR1 and CDR2 from the germline V gene are LGHNA and YNFKEQ. Study results and limitations: Only a handful of AZD1222 recipients tested seropositive at baseline. Spike regions recognized by vaccine-associated CD4 TCRs spanned the protein, led by 160-218 and 743-854.

The sample consisted of peripheral blood, taken on day 0 of MenACWY control vaccination. The origin of this receptor is an adult in good health. The V and J genes are TRBV4-2 and TRBJ1-2; 10 nucleotides align to TRBD1. The CDR3 region has the DNA TGTGCCAGCAGCGGGACAGGGGTTATCTATGGCTACACCTTC. This gives the protein CASSGTGVIYGYTF.